These 18 T cell receptor beta chains came from one sample sequenced in a study of cytomegalovirus exposure and HLA in healthy donors. This PCR relied on a set of 60 Vbeta primers and 13 Jbeta primers. TCRdb's copy holds only in-frame clones and misses some; the assay was immunoSEQ multiplex PCR. Of 120,000 or so clones in the sample, 82% were seen once. Material: PBMCs. Source of these receptors: a male donor in good health and CMV-seropositive.

The chain employs TRBV30 and TRBJ2-2, with D possibly being TRBD1 (6 bases). Trimming shortened V by 1 base and J by 7 bases, and 25 bases separated the two germline ends. CDR3 size: 18 residues. Germline CDR1 is GTSNPN and CDR2 is SVGIG (reference sequence). The CDR3 is CAWSGDTGFHSPDGELFF. The CDR3 region has the DNA TGTGCCTGGAGTGGGGACACAGGGTTTCACTCCCCAGACGGGGAGCTGTTTTTT.

The rearrangement joins TRBV13 to TRBJ2-4; 8 nucleotides agree with TRBD2. This CDR3 is built from 17 residues. Germline CDR1 reads PRHDT; CDR2 reads FYEKMQ (reference sequence). Trimming took 0 bases from V and 8 from J; bases not matched to a gene: 12. The CDR3 DNA sequence: TGTGCCAGCAGCTTAGGCCGGGAGGTGGTCGGGAGGGACATTCAGTACTTC. Translated, it gives CASSLGREVVGRDIQYF.

V and J are TRBV28 and TRBJ2-7, with a weak D call TRBD2 (6 bases). Trimming pared 5 bases from V and 4 bases from J, leaving 15 bases between. The CDR3 consists of 14 residues. From germline, CDR1 is MDHEN and CDR2 SYDVKM. This chain's CDR3 is CASSLQYLAYEQYF. The CDR3 coding sequence is TGTGCCAGCAGTCTCCAGTACCTAGCGTACGAGCAGTACTTC.

This clone was observed once. The V gene is TRBV28, the J gene TRBJ1-1, with 8 bases lining up with TRBD1. The CDR3 runs 16 residues. Trimming took 4 bases from V and 5 from J; bases not matched to a gene: 12. In germline, CDR1 is MDHEN, CDR2 SYDVKM. CDR3 nucleotide sequence: TGTGCCAGCAGTTCGGCGAACAGGGGGAGATGGACTGAAGCTTTCTTT. Encoded protein: CASSSANRGRWTEAFF. The full variable domain, completed using reference TRBV28 and TRBJ1-1, is DVKVTQSSRYLVKRTGEKVFLECVQDMDHENMFWYRQDPGLGLRLIYFSYDVKMKEKGDIPEGYSVSREKKERFSLILESASTNQTSMYLCASSSANRGRWTEAFFGQGTRLTVV.

The CDR3 nucleotides are TGTGCCAGCAGCCTAGGCGTCGATACGCAGTATTTT. This translates into CASSLGVDTQYF. J is TRBJ2-3 and V is TRBV7-9; D unclear. CDR3 length equals 12 residues. The V end lost 5 bases, the J end lost 6 bases, and 9 bases lay between the germline ends. Germline loops: CDR1 SEHNR, CDR2 FQNEAQ (reference sequence).

A remark on this clone: The sample has other DNA sequences that encode this CDR3 too. This chain connects TRBV11-2 to TRBJ2-3, with 13 bases matching TRBD2. Germline-derived CDR1 and CDR2 are SGHAT and FQNNGV. V trimming: 4 bases; J trimming: 4 bases; junction bases outside the gene matches: 5. The CDR3 consists of 16 residues. Here the CDR3 reads CASSSTSGRASDTQYF. CDR3 nucleotides: TGTGCCAGCAGCTCCACTAGCGGGAGGGCTTCAGATACGCAGTATTTT.

The genes are TRBV18 and TRBJ1-5; 9 bases are shared with TRBD1. V lost 6 bases to trimming and J lost 4 bases; unmatched junction nucleotides: 4. From germline, CDR1 is KGHSH and CDR2 LQKENI. This CDR3 has 14 residues. CDR3 nucleotide sequence: TGTGCCAGCTCCCTAGGACAGGGGAATCAGCCCCAGCATTTT. Its protein is CASSLGQGNQPQHF.

The V and J genes are TRBV4-3 and TRBJ2-7, with D possibly TRBD2 on 6 matching bases. The CDR3 is 14 amino acids. CDR1 is LGHNA and CDR2 is YSLEER in the germline V gene. Between the trimmed V and J ends, which lost 4 bases and 3 bases, there was a span of 13 bases. In DNA, the CDR3 is TGCGCCAGCAGCCCGGGGGACGAGGGCTACGAGCAGTACTTC. Amino acids: CASSPGDEGYEQYF.

The CDR3 nucleotides read TGTGCCAGCAGTATAAGGACAGCGAACACTGAAGCTTTCTTT. Its protein product is CASSIRTANTEAFF. The gene calls are TRBV28 and TRBJ1-1; a weak D match, TRBD1 (6 bases). The V gene's germline CDR1 is MDHEN and CDR2 SYDVKM. The CDR3 runs 14 residues. Deletions cut 5 bases from V and 1 base from J, with 11 bases between.

J is TRBJ1-5 and V is TRBV21-1; the table gives TRBD1 as D, unverified against the DNA. TRBV21-1 is recorded as a pseudogene. CDR3 size: 15 residues. In DNA form, the CDR3 reads TGTGCCAGCAGCAGACCTGACAGGGTAGGGCAGCCCCAGCATTTT. It codes for CASSRPDRVGQPQHF.

CDR3 residues: CASSVRLAGVTGELFF. The CDR3 bases are TGCGCCAGCAGTGTTCGGCTAGCGGGAGTAACCGGGGAGCTGTTTTTT. The chain couples TRBV10-2 to TRBJ2-2, with TRBD2 matching 10 bases. Germline CDR1 reads WSHSY; CDR2 reads SAAADI. The CDR3 is 16 amino acids. V was clipped by 4 bases and J by 5 bases; unmatched bases: 7.

A single count supports this clone. The chain is built from TRBV28 and TRBJ2-3; tentative D call: TRBD1 (6 bases). In germline, CDR1 is MDHEN, CDR2 SYDVKM. Trimming stripped 3 bases from V and 3 bases from J, with 16 bases between. This CDR3 spans 16 amino acids. The CDR3 DNA sequence: TGTGCCAGCAGTTTGATAGGGGGAGTGGAAACAGATACGCAGTATTTT. Amino acids: CASSLIGGVETDTQYF.

The chain combines TRBV28 with TRBJ2-7, with D perhaps matching TRBD1 (6 bases). Deletions cut 7 bases from V and 2 bases from J, with 15 bases between. The germline CDR1 and CDR2 sequences are MDHEN and SYDVKM. This CDR3 is built from 14 residues. CDR3 DNA: TGTGCCAGCAAGCGAGGCGGACAGACCTACGAGCAGTACTTC. This gives the protein CASKRGGQTYEQYF.

This chain connects TRBV5-4 to TRBJ2-7; 9 nucleotides match TRBD1. Trimming took 4 bases from V and 0 from J; bases not matched to a gene: 2. Per the germline V gene, CDR1 is SGHNT and CDR2 is YYREEE (reference sequence). The CDR3 consists of 14 residues. Here the CDR3 reads CASSRQGGSYEQYF. The CDR3 region has the DNA TGTGCCAGCAGCCGACAGGGGGGCTCCTACGAGCAGTACTTC.

The chain's CDR3 is CASSSDRANYGYTF. In DNA, the CDR3 is TGTGCCAGCAGCTCCGACAGGGCAAACTATGGCTACACCTTC. J is TRBJ1-2 and V is TRBV7-2; 7 bases match TRBD1. CDR1 is SGHTA, CDR2 FQGNSA, per germline. The CDR3 spans 14 residues. After removal of 4 bases from V and 2 bases from J, the junction contained 4 bases not matched to a gene.

The rearrangement links TRBV28 to TRBJ2-1; a possible D gene is TRBD2 (5 bases). The V gene's germline CDR1 is MDHEN and CDR2 SYDVKM. V gave up 2 bases and J gave up 10 bases, with 9 bases separating them. This CDR3 comprises 12 residues. This CDR3 reads CASSLPGIEQFF. CDR3 DNA: TGTGCCAGCAGTTTACCCGGGATCGAGCAGTTCTTC.

The chain links TRBV15 to TRBJ2-1; D may be TRBD2 (6 bases). The CDR3 loop spans 15 amino acids. Germline V lookup: CDR1 LNHNV, CDR2 YYDKDF (reference sequence). Trimming removed 5 bases from V and 0 bases from J, with 11 bases in between. CDR3 nucleotides: TGTGCCACCAGCCAAGCCGGGAGCTCCTACAATGAGCAGTTCTTC. Translation gives CATSQAGSSYNEQFF.

V is TRBV4-3 and J is TRBJ2-7; TRBD1 aligns across 7 bases. CDR3 length: 16 residues. Germline CDR1 reads LGHNA; CDR2 reads YSLEER. V dropped 3 bases and J dropped 0; count of bases not matched to a gene: 8. The CDR3 protein is CASSQSTGTASYEQYF. For the CDR3, the DNA is TGCGCCAGCAGCCAGTCTACCGGGACAGCCTCCTACGAGCAGTACTTC.